The entry that follows covers one T cell receptor (beta chain) sequence. The CDR3 extends over 15 amino acids. The germline V gene has CDR1 LGHDT and CDR2 YNNKEL (reference sequence). V lost 1 base to trimming and J lost 0 bases, with 8 bases between them. In the original workflow: Estimation of nucleated cell counts relied on the amplification of reference gene primers. The repertoire was sequenced with immunoSEQ multiplex PCR; TCRdb's copy has only in-frame clones and lacks some. That table is the source of V, J and clone size, and D and trimming were worked out from the DNA. Altogether 260,000 or so clones are present, about nine tenths being singletons, with the ten largest covering 0.95% to 1.5%. The sample belongs to a study of blood T cell repertoires in COVID-19. At the level of the study: PBMCs, B-cell-depleted T cells, or T cells provided the cDNA or gDNA that made up the material.

The sample was PBMCs or T cells enriched from blood (not recorded which). The clonotype originates from a woman between 40 and 55 years old with acute COVID-19. V and J are TRBV3-1 (or the pseudogene TRBV3-2) and TRBJ2-3, with a tentative D call TRBD2 (5 bases). In DNA form, the CDR3 reads TGTGCCAGCAGCCAAGTCGGCGGGAGCACAGATACGCAGTATTTT. The encoded protein is CASSQVGGSTDTQYF.